Below, 24 T cell receptor beta chains from the same sample are listed, as sequenced in a study of blood T cells in healthy people across ages. Next came a second PCR, run for about 6 to 11 cycles, which used a sample-barcoded 5' primer along with a J-beta primer mix. TCRdb re-analysed the 5' RACE reads in MiXCR, keeping a single row per CDR3 protein. There are approximately 580,000 distinct CDR3 sequences in the sample; approximately 25% occur only once, and roughly 10% lies in the top ten. The sample also formed part of further work on T cells of mothers and their children.

The material sequenced was blood. These receptors came from a boy aged 5-17 years in good health.

This clonotype was detected only a few times. The chain couples TRBV25-1 to TRBJ1-1, with 7 bases aligning to TRBD1. The CDR3 is 13 amino acids. V shed 4 bases and J 6 bases; nucleotides not matched to a gene: 5. CDR1 is MGHDK, CDR2 SYGVNS, per germline. CDR3 sequence: CASSVQGRAEAFF. The CDR3 DNA reads TGTGCCAGCAGTGTACAGGGGCGAGCTGAAGCTTTCTTT.

This clonotype was counted a few times. The V and J genes are TRBV20-1 and TRBJ1-4; D uncertain. The CDR3 totals 15 residues. Germline CDR1 and CDR2: DFQATT and SNEGSKA (reference sequence). V lost 3 bases and J lost 3, with 14 bases in between. CDR3 nucleotides: TGCAGTGCTAGGGCGGCCAGTCCGGCTAATGAAAAACTGTTTTTT. As protein: CSARAASPANEKLFF.

V usage is TRBV9 and J usage is TRBJ2-3, with TRBD2 matching 14 bases. The J segment lost 6 bases and the V segment lost 7 bases, leaving 19 bases of the junction unmatched. The V gene's germline CDR1 is SGDLS and CDR2 YYNGEE. This CDR3 has 19 amino acids. The CDR3 is CASGGSPSGLAGVADTQYF. The CDR3 DNA follows: TGTGCCAGCGGCGGCAGCCCCTCGGGACTAGCGGGAGTTGCGGATACGCAGTATTTT.

A single count supports this clonotype. The chain is built from TRBV6-5 and TRBJ2-1, with 10 bases matching TRBD1. CDR1 MNHEY and CDR2 SVGAGI come from the germline V gene. The CDR3 sequence is 16 residues long. Unmatched junction bases numbered 12, after V lost 6 bases and J lost 7 bases. Here the CDR3 DNA reads TGTGCCAGCAGCTCCGACGACAGGGGGCTCTGGAATGAGCAGTTCTTC. It codes for CASSSDDRGLWNEQFF.

This clonotype was observed at least ten times. The V and J genes are TRBV9 and TRBJ2-5, with TRBD1 identical over 7 bases. The J call may be incorrect, as the DNA end agrees better with TRBJ2-1. Per the germline V gene, CDR1 is SGDLS and CDR2 is YYNGEE. The CDR3 contains 13 residues. The CDR3 sequence is CASSVDRGREQFF. CDR3 DNA: TGTGCCAGCAGCGTAGACAGGGGCCGTGAGCAGTTCTTC.

The V and J genes are TRBV20-1 and TRBJ2-7; 11 bases agree with TRBD2. Germline V gene lookup returns CDR1 DFQATT and CDR2 SNEGSKA (reference sequence). J was trimmed by 4 bases and V by 6 bases; bases with no gene match: 5. The length of the CDR3 is 13 residues. The CDR3 nucleotides read TGCAGTGCAACTAGCGGGAGTGGGTACGAGCAGTACTTC. This codes for CSATSGSGYEQYF.

V gene TRBV24-1 combines with J gene TRBJ2-5, with TRBD1 as a possible D gene (5 bases). The length of the CDR3 is 12 residues. Germline-derived CDR1 and CDR2 are KGHDR and SFDVKD. Trimming removed 5 bases from V and 6 bases from J, with 9 bases in between. As DNA, the CDR3 is TGTGCCACCAGTGCCCAGGGAAAGACCCAGTACTTC. Amino acids: CATSAQGKTQYF.

V is TRBV28 and J is TRBJ1-6; TRBD1 agrees at 7 bases. The CDR3 runs 16 residues. The ends lost 6 bases at V and 8 bases at J; junction bases unmatched: 13. Germline V gives CDR1 MDHEN, CDR2 SYDVKM. CDR3 in amino acids: CASSRPGTAADSPLHF. The CDR3 DNA is TGTGCCAGCAGCCGACCCGGGACAGCCGCGGATTCACCCCTCCACTTT.

This clonotype came up many times. The V and J genes are TRBV20-1 and TRBJ2-5; unclear D gene. V was cut by 8 bases and J by 0 bases, with 13 bases left in between. CDR1 and CDR2 (germline): DFQATT, SNEGSKA (reference sequence). CDR3 size: 13 residues. The CDR3, as DNA: TGCAGTTCACGATCCGTCAACCAAGAGACCCAGTACTTC. Amino acid sequence: CSSRSVNQETQYF.

Of note for this clonotype: This may come from a read error, since a much larger clone is one base off. The genes are TRBV7-2 and TRBJ2-3, with 10 bases that match TRBD2. V lost 5 bases and J lost 8; bases outside the gene matches: 10. The CDR3 runs to 15 residues. CDR1 SGHTA and CDR2 FQGNSA come from the germline V gene. As DNA, the CDR3 is TGTGCCAGCAGCCCCCAAGTTCAGCGGGGGGGTACGCAGTATTTT. Its protein product is CASSPQVQRGGTQYF.

This chain joins TRBV7-9 and TRBJ2-5; TRBD1 matches 11 bases. The end of the DNA fits TRBJ2-7 better, so the J call may be wrong. This CDR3 is built from 15 residues. Germline V lookup: CDR1 SEHNR, CDR2 FQNEAQ (reference sequence). CDR3 DNA: TGTGCCAGCAGCTTAGCTGGGACAGGGGGGGCCGAGCAGTACTTC. This codes for CASSLAGTGGAEQYF.

The chain links TRBV28 to TRBJ1-5; 8 nucleotides line up with TRBD1. Germline CDR1 is MDHEN and CDR2 is SYDVKM. The CDR3 length is 14 residues. Germline trimming cut 8 bases from V and 6 bases from J; bases unmatched to any gene: 9. CDR3 sequence (DNA): TGTGCCAGCGGGACAGGAAGCGGGGGTCAGCCCCAGCATTTT. Translating it yields CASGTGSGGQPQHF.

This chain uses TRBV4-3 with TRBJ1-1; the match to TRBD1 covers 7 bases. The trim removed 3 bases at V and 3 bases at J, leaving 4 bases unmatched. The germline V gene has CDR1 LGHNA and CDR2 YSLEER. This CDR3 is 14 amino acids long. DNA of the CDR3: TGCGCCAGCAGCCAGTCAGGGGGGGACACTGAAGCTTTCTTT. Translating gives CASSQSGGDTEAFF.

J is TRBJ2-5 and V is TRBV18; TRBD2 is a possible D gene (7 bases). TRBJ2-7 explains the end of the DNA better; the J call may be wrong. CDR1 and CDR2 (germline): KGHSH, LQKENI. This CDR3 has 14 amino acids. The CDR3 sequence: CASSERGGTYEQYF. DNA for the CDR3: TGTGCCAGCTCAGAGAGGGGGGGTACCTACGAGCAGTACTTC.

Only a few counts were recorded for this clonotype. The CDR3 DNA reads as TGTGCCAGCAGTTTTAGGACGCGGGGTTATCAGCCCCAGCATTTT. Translated, it gives CASSFRTRGYQPQHF. This chain joins TRBV28 and TRBJ1-5, with unresolved D. The germline V gene has CDR1 MDHEN and CDR2 SYDVKM. The CDR3 covers 15 residues. Trimming stripped 3 bases from V and 5 bases from J, with 14 bases between.

This clonotype was recorded a few times. The V gene is TRBV6-6, the J gene TRBJ1-1, with TRBD1 matching 8 bases. The ends lost 2 bases at V and 5 bases at J; junction bases unmatched: 7. The length of the CDR3 is 15 residues. From germline, CDR1 is MNHNY and CDR2 SVGAGI (reference sequence). The CDR3 DNA reads TGTGCCAGCAGTTACACCCTCGACAGGGGTACTGAAGCTTTCTTT. It codes for CASSYTLDRGTEAFF.

The chain has TRBV20-1 and TRBJ2-3; 12 bases are a match to TRBD2. After removal of 7 bases from V and 1 base from J, the junction contained 3 bases not matched to a gene. This CDR3 comprises 14 residues. CDR1 DFQATT and CDR2 SNEGSKA come from the germline V gene (reference sequence). CDR3 region: CSETSGGRTDTQYF. The CDR3 DNA sequence: TGCAGTGAAACTAGCGGGGGGCGCACAGATACGCAGTATTTT.

Turning to this clonotype: At one of its ends the junction is not consistent with the germline gene, which may arise from a read error. The CDR3 reads CACSTLPGTGAFTQPQHF. The CDR3 region has the DNA TGTGCCTGCAGCACCTTACCCGGGACAGGGGCCTTCACTCAGCCCCAGCATTTT. The V gene is TRBV5-6, the J gene TRBJ1-5; 10 positions match TRBD1. The CDR3 totals 18 residues. Germline V gene data show CDR1 as SGHDT and CDR2 as YYEEEE.

The rearrangement joins TRBV18 to TRBJ2-4; 9 nucleotides align to TRBD2. The trim removed 0 bases at V and 0 bases at J, leaving 6 bases unmatched. The CDR3 extends over 18 amino acids. Germline CDR1 is KGHSH and CDR2 is LQKENI. CDR3 coding DNA: TGTGCCAGCTCACCACCGACTAGCGGCGTACTAGCCAAAAACATTCAGTACTTC. This gives the protein CASSPPTSGVLAKNIQYF.

This chain uses TRBV27 with TRBJ2-1; 9 bases are shared with TRBD1. The end of the DNA fits TRBJ2-5 better, so the J call may be wrong. The length of the CDR3 is 15 residues. From germline, CDR1 is MNHEY and CDR2 SMNVEV (reference sequence). CDR3 sequence (DNA): TGTGCCAGCAGGACTACAGGGGGCAGGGGGGAGACCCAGTACTTC. This sequence encodes CASRTTGGRGETQYF.

The chain links TRBV11-2 to TRBJ1-3; possibly TRBD1 for D (6 bases). The CDR3 consists of 14 residues. The germline gives CDR1 SGHAT, CDR2 FQNNGV. V dropped 7 bases and J dropped 8 bases, with 18 bases sitting between them. The CDR3 nucleotides are TGTGCCAGCATCAATCCTGGGGAGGGGGACACCATATATTTT. It encodes CASINPGEGDTIYF. The whole variable domain, remainder taken from reference TRBV11-2 and TRBJ1-3, is EAGVAQSPRYKIIEKRQSVAFWCNPISGHATLYWYQQILGQGPKLLIQFQNNGVVDDSQLPKDRFSAERLKGVDSTLKIQPAKLEDSAVYLCASINPGEGDTIYFGEGSWLTVV.

The gene calls are TRBV9 and TRBJ2-3, with 11 bases aligning to TRBD2. The germline gives CDR1 SGDLS, CDR2 YYNGEE. Losses at the gene ends were 6 bases for V and 2 bases for J; bases not matched to a gene: 11. The CDR3 runs to 17 residues. CDR3 DNA: TGTGCCAGCAACGATAATCGACTAGCGGGAATCACAGATACGCAGTATTTT. Its protein is CASNDNRLAGITDTQYF.

This clonotype was counted between two and nine times. This sequence joins TRBV11-2 and TRBJ2-3; D tentatively reads TRBD1 or TRBD2 (5 bases each). Germline V gives CDR1 SGHAT, CDR2 FQNNGV. V lost 3 bases and J 9 bases, leaving 10 bases between the germline ends. CDR3 size: 12 residues. CDR3 in DNA: TGTGCCAGCAGCTTCGAGGGGAGCACGCAGTATTTT. Translating gives CASSFEGSTQYF.

J is TRBJ2-4 and V is TRBV2; 9 nucleotides agree with TRBD1. Looked up from germline, CDR1 is SNHLY and CDR2 is FYNNEI. J gave up 8 bases and V 6 bases, and 8 bases lay outside the gene matches. This CDR3 contains 14 residues. The CDR3: CASRFHRGLDIQYF. CDR3 nucleotides: TGTGCCAGCAGGTTCCACAGGGGGCTTGACATTCAGTACTTC. The full variable domain, rest sourced from reference TRBV2 and TRBJ2-4, is EPEVTQTPSHQVTQMGQEVILRCVPISNHLYFYWYRQILGQKVEFLVSFYNNEISEKSEIFDDQFSVERPDGSNFTLKIRSTKLEDSAMYFCASRFHRGLDIQYFGAGTRLSVL.